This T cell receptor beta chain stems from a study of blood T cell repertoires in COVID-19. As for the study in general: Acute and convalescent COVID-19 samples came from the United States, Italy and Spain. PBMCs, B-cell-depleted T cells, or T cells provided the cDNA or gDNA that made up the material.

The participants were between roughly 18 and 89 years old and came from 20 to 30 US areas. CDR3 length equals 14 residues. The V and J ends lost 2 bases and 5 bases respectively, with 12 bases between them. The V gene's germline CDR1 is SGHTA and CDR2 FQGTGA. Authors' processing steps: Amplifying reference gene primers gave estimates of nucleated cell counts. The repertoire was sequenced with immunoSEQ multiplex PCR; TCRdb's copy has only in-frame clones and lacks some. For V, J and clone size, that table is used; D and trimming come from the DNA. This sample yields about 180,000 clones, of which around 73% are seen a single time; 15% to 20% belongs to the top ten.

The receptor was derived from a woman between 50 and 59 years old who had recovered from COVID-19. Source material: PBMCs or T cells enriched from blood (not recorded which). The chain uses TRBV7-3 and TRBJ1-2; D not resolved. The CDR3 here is CASSLDPQRYGYTF. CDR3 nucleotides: TGTGCCAGCAGCTTAGACCCGCAGCGGTATGGCTACACCTTC.